These T cell receptor beta chains were read from a single sample in a study of graft-versus-host responses after intestinal transplantation. No cognate antigen is known for these TCRs. Sequenced by immunoSEQ multiplex PCR; TCRdb stores in-frame clones only, minus some. In the table there are roughly 75,000 clones, 90% to 95% of which are singletons. This specimen was unstimulated CD4+ T cells sorted from spleen or lymph node cells, taken before intestinal transplant. Source of these receptors: a human donor who received an intestinal transplant. CDR3s include the opening cysteine and the closing phenylalanine or tryptophan. A D gene is named only where the DNA matches it firmly. Not every row has a clone size; where given, it reads once, few, many or a size class.

TRBJ2-3	TRBD2	TRBV10-3	-	CAISPPSGGEQGTDTQYF	TGTGCCATCAGTCCCCCCAGCGGGGGGGAGCAGGGCACAGATACGCAGTATTTT
TRBJ1-5	TRBD1	TRBV7-8	-	CASSLGGQGTQPQHF	TGTGCCAGCAGCTTAGGAGGACAGGGGACTCAGCCCCAGCATTTT
TRBJ1-4	-	TRBV15	-	CATSRVAATNEKLFF	TGTGCCACCAGCAGAGTCGCAGCAACTAATGAAAAACTGTTTTTT
TRBJ1-2	-	TRBV6-5	once	CASSHGEIYGYTF	TGTGCCAGCAGCCACGGAGAAATCTATGGCTACACCTTC
TRBJ1-2	-	TRBV7-6	-	CASSLGGRQGYTF	TGTGCCAGCAGCCTGGGGGGGAGGCAGGGCTACACCTTC
TRBJ1-6	-	TRBV7-9	-	CASTDSLNSPLHF	TGTGCCAGCACTGACAGTCTCAATTCACCCCTCCACTTT
TRBJ1-4	-	TRBV14	-	CASSRPGVSEKLFF	TGTGCCAGCAGCCGCCCCGGGGTTAGTGAAAAACTGTTTTTT
TRBJ1-4	TRBD1	TRBV7-9	-	CASSLGQGDEKLFF	TGTGCCAGCAGCCTTGGACAGGGGGATGAAAAACTGTTTTTT
TRBJ2-3	TRBD1	TRBV4-1	-	CASSLQGLADTQYF	TGCGCCAGCAGTCTACAGGGGTTGGCAGATACGCAGTATTTT
TRBJ1-1	-	TRBV10-3	-	CAISQEGGNTEAFF	TGTGCCATCAGCCAAGAAGGGGGGAACACTGAAGCTTTCTTT
TRBJ2-4	TRBD2	TRBV13	-	CASSSGGGVSNIQYF	TGTGCCAGCAGCTCGGGAGGAGGGGTCTCAAACATTCAGTACTTC
TRBJ2-3	TRBD1	TRBV7-2	-	CASSPGLRGTDTQYF	TGTGCCAGCAGCCCAGGTCTCAGGGGGACAGATACGCAGTATTTT
TRBJ2-7	TRBD2	TRBV7-2	-	CASSVGLASDEQYF	TGTGCCAGCAGCGTCGGACTAGCATCTGACGAGCAGTACTTC
TRBJ1-6	-	TRBV9	-	CASSVSGQTNSPLHF	TGTGCCAGCAGCGTCTCCGGACAGACAAATTCACCCCTCCACTTT
TRBJ1-5	-	TRBV5-8	-	CASRTTVNQPQHF	TGTGCCAGCAGAACGACAGTCAATCAGCCCCAGCATTTT
TRBJ1-2	-	TRBV19	-	CASSSSEGTQGSHGYTF	TGTGCCAGTAGTTCCTCAGAAGGGACTCAGGGTAGCCATGGCTACACCTTC
TRBJ2-3	TRBD2	TRBV19	-	CTSNPLAGTDTQYF	TGTACCAGTAACCCCCTAGCGGGCACAGATACGCAGTATTTT
TRBJ1-1	-	TRBV19	-	CAIATSTGKAFF	TGTGCCATCGCGACGTCGACAGGAAAAGCTTTCTTT
TRBJ2-5	TRBD2	TRBV5-1	-	CASSWGAGGLGETQYF	TGCGCCAGCAGCTGGGGAGCGGGGGGCCTTGGAGAGACCCAGTACTTC
TRBJ2-7	-	TRBV4-3	-	CASSLEGQPPYEQYF	TGCGCCAGCAGCCTAGAAGGACAGCCTCCCTACGAGCAGTACTTC
TRBJ2-3	-	TRBV6-5	-	CASSFGSRTVAQYF	TGTGCCAGCAGCTTTGGGTCTAGGACAGTGGCGCAGTATTTT
TRBJ1-1	-	TRBV30	few	CAWSARRKNTEAFF	TGTGCCTGGAGTGCGCGTCGAAAGAACACTGAAGCTTTCTTT
TRBJ2-7	-	TRBV4-1	-	CASSQDLGRGVYEQYF	TGCGCCAGCAGCCAAGATCTTGGCAGGGGTGTGTACGAGCAGTACTTC
TRBJ2-7	TRBD1	TRBV6-5	-	CASSMDRGPYEQYF	TGTGCCAGCAGTATGGACAGGGGTCCCTACGAGCAGTACTTC
TRBJ2-3	TRBD2	TRBV7-9	once	CASSVGLALADTQYF	TGTGCCAGCAGCGTGGGACTAGCGTTGGCAGATACGCAGTATTTT
TRBJ2-3	TRBD2	TRBV10-2	once	CASSDPRLAESDTQYF	TGCGCCAGCAGTGATCCGAGACTAGCTGAGTCGGATACGCAGTATTTT
TRBJ2-7	-	TRBV9	-	CASSATPGDLGEQYF	TGTGCCAGCAGCGCCACCCCCGGGGATCTGGGGGAGCAGTACTTC
TRBJ1-1	-	TRBV7-9	few	CASSLSDSGTEAFF	TGTGCCAGCAGCTTGTCGGACAGCGGTACTGAAGCTTTCTTT
TRBJ1-2	TRBD1	TRBV19	-	CASSRDSSIDGYTF	TGTGCCAGTAGTAGGGACAGCAGTATTGATGGCTACACCTTC
TRBJ2-2	-	TRBV30	few	CAWSVGDDSTGELFF	TGTGCCTGGAGTGTTGGCGACGACAGCACCGGGGAGCTGTTTTTT
TRBJ2-6	TRBD1	TRBV5-6	-	CASSFKQGTGANVLTF	TGTGCCAGCAGCTTTAAACAGGGGACTGGGGCCAACGTCCTGACTTTC
TRBJ2-5	TRBD1	TRBV20-1	-	CSAGGATTQYF	TGCAGTGCAGGGGGCGCGACAACCCAGTACTTC
TRBJ2-7	-	TRBV25-1	-	CASSSPALGEQYF	TGTGCCAGCAGTTCCCCTGCGCTTGGCGAGCAGTACTTC
TRBJ2-7	-	TRBV5-1	-	CASSFWPEGGPYEQYF	TGCGCCAGCAGCTTTTGGCCCGAGGGGGGGCCCTACGAGCAGTACTTC
TRBJ2-6	-	TRBV18	-	CASSPKPVPSGANVLTF	TGTGCCAGCTCACCGAAACCGGTACCCTCTGGGGCCAACGTCCTGACTTTC
TRBJ1-1	TRBD1	TRBV9	-	CASSAGDRVRFMNTEAFF	TGTGCCAGCAGCGCCGGCGACAGGGTTCGTTTCATGAACACTGAAGCTTTCTTT
TRBJ1-4	-	TRBV15	-	CATSRVDNRDEKLFF	TGTGCCACCAGCAGAGTGGACAATAGGGATGAAAAACTGTTTTTT
TRBJ1-2	TRBD1	TRBV7-2	-	CASSPTGQGMVGYTF	TGTGCCAGCAGCCCTACGGGACAGGGAATGGTTGGCTACACCTTC
TRBJ2-3	-	TRBV30	-	CAWSVTWDTQYF	TGTGCCTGGAGCGTTACTTGGGATACGCAGTATTTT
TRBJ2-3	-	TRBV7-2	-	CASSWTVFTDTQYF	TGTGCCAGCAGCTGGACTGTCTTCACAGATACGCAGTATTTT
TRBJ2-6	-	TRBV12-5	once	CASGLVPALRVDVLTF	TGTGCTAGTGGTTTGGTACCGGCTCTCCGGGTTGACGTCCTGACTTTC
TRBJ2-7	-	TRBV21-1	-	CASSKVQAGSYEQYF	TGTGCCAGCAGCAAAGTTCAGGCAGGTTCCTACGAGCAGTACTTC
TRBJ1-1	-	TRBV7-2	-	CASSHRKGLMTEAFF	TGTGCCAGCAGCCACAGGAAGGGGTTAATGACTGAAGCTTTCTTT
TRBJ2-3	TRBD2	TRBV9	-	CASSSGTSSTDTQYF	TGTGCCAGCAGCTCCGGGACTAGTTCGACAGATACGCAGTATTTT
TRBJ2-1	-	TRBV5-1	-	CASSLQGSYYNEQFF	TGCGCCAGCAGCTTGCAGGGAAGCTATTACAATGAGCAGTTCTTC
TRBJ2-2	-	TRBV4-1	-	CASRPSGTLFGELFF	TGCGCCAGCAGGCCCAGCGGGACACTCTTCGGGGAGCTGTTTTTT
TRBJ1-6	TRBD1	TRBV5-4	few	CASSRDSSYNSPLHF	TGTGCCAGCAGCCGGGACAGCTCCTATAATTCACCCCTCCACTTT
TRBJ1-3	-	TRBV5-1	-	CASSLIAGTGNTIYF	TGCGCCAGCAGCTTGATCGCAGGGACTGGAAACACCATATATTTT
TRBJ2-3	TRBD2	TRBV7-2	-	CASSFGTSDRDTQYF	TGTGCCAGCAGCTTCGGGACTAGCGATAGGGATACGCAGTATTTT
TRBJ2-1	-	TRBV20-1	-	CSEMRGNEQFF	TGCAGCGAAATGCGGGGAAATGAGCAGTTCTTC